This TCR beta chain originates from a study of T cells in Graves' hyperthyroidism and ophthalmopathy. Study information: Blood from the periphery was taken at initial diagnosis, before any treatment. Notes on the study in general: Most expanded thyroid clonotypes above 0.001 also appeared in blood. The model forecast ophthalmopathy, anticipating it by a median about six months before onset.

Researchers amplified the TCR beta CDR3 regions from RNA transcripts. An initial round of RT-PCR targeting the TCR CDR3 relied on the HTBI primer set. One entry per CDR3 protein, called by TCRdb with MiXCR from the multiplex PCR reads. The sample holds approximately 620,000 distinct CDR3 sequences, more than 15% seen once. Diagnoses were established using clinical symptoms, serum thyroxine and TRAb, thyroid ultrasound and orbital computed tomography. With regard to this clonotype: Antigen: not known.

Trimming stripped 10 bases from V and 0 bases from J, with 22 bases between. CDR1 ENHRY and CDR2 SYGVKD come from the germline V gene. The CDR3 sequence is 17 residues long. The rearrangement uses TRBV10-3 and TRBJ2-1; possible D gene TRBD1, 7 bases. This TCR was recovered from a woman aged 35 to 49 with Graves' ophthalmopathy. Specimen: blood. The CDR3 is CATGPQTGRGSYNEQFF. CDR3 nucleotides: TGTGCCACAGGCCCCCAGACAGGGCGGGGCTCCTACAATGAGCAGTTCTTC.